Listed below are T cell receptor beta chains from one sample, sequenced in a study of blood T cell repertoires in COVID-19. TCRdb's table, derived via immunoSEQ multiplex PCR, lists solely in-frame clones and lacks some. Seen here are about 78,000 clones, around 80% observed once, and the top ten hold approximately 5.8%. What was sequenced was peripheral blood. The receptors here all came from a man aged 60 to 75 with active or convalescent COVID-19. Both conserved end residues are trimmed from each CDR3.

J gene: TRBJ2-2
V gene: TRBV7-3
CDR3 protein: ASSSSGGLDGELF

J gene: TRBJ1-1
V gene: TRBV19
CDR3 protein: ASSIQGVSTEAF

J gene: TRBJ1-4
V gene: TRBV19
CDR3 protein: ASSDLTGMAGKLF

J gene: TRBJ2-7
V gene: TRBV5-1
CDR3 protein: ASRRQGNGPYEQY

J gene: TRBJ2-7
V gene: TRBV6-5
CDR3 protein: ASSSGGLDEQY

J gene: TRBJ2-1
V gene: TRBV6-5
CDR3 protein: ASGERNEQF

J gene: -
V gene: TRBV2
CDR3 protein: ASRPQGGEETQY

J gene: TRBJ1-1
V gene: TRBV7-9
CDR3 protein: ASSPTGEAF

J gene: TRBJ2-1
V gene: TRBV18
CDR3 protein: ASSPGLGSNEQF

J gene: TRBJ1-2
V gene: TRBV6-2/TRBV6-3
CDR3 protein: ASSYGPAGNYGYT

J gene: TRBJ1-5
V gene: TRBV15
CDR3 protein: ATSKGNNQPQH

J gene: TRBJ1-2
V gene: TRBV30
CDR3 protein: AWSGTGGANGYT

J gene: TRBJ2-3
V gene: TRBV3-1/TRBV3-2
CDR3 protein: ASSQVEDTQY

J gene: TRBJ2-1
V gene: TRBV6-6
CDR3 protein: ASAEGEQF

J gene: TRBJ1-1
V gene: TRBV4-3
CDR3 protein: ASSQGAGLGEAF

J gene: TRBJ2-5
V gene: TRBV27
CDR3 protein: ASSGGLAGGWETQY

J gene: TRBJ2-2
V gene: TRBV5-1
CDR3 protein: ASSLRLAGGYTGELF

J gene: TRBJ1-3
V gene: TRBV11-2
CDR3 protein: ASSSRTGRGSGNTIY

J gene: TRBJ2-1
V gene: TRBV6-5
CDR3 protein: ASSYSSSGVYEQF

J gene: TRBJ2-1
V gene: TRBV27
CDR3 protein: ASSPLTSGGGNEQF

J gene: TRBJ1-2
V gene: TRBV4-1
CDR3 protein: ASSLYSRTGNYGYT

J gene: TRBJ1-2
V gene: TRBV6-5
CDR3 protein: ASSYSGTGSYGYT

J gene: TRBJ1-2
V gene: TRBV12-3/TRBV12-4
CDR3 protein: ASSLAGGYGYT

J gene: TRBJ2-2
V gene: TRBV5-1
CDR3 protein: ASSRVGQGFTGELF

J gene: TRBJ2-2
V gene: TRBV7-2
CDR3 protein: ASSLWGQNTGELF

J gene: TRBJ1-5
V gene: TRBV7-2
CDR3 protein: ASSLDLGVAQH

J gene: TRBJ2-3
V gene: TRBV27
CDR3 protein: ASSSDRGPSTDTQY